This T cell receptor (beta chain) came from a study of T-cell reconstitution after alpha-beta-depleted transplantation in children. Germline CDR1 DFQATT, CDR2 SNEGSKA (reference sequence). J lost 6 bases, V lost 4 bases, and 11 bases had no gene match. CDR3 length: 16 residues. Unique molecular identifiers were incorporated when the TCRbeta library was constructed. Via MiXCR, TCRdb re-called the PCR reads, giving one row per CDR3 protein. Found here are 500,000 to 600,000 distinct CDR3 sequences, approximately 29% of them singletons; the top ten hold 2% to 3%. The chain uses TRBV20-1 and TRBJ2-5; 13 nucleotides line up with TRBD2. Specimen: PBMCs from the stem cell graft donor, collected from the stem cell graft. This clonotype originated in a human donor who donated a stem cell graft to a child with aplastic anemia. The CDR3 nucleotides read TGCAGTGCTATATCGGGACTAGCGGGAACAGGGAAGACCCAGTACTTC. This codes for CSAISGLAGTGKTQYF.